These 9 T cell receptor beta chains originate from one sample sequenced in a study of T cell responses to AZD1222 COVID-19 vaccine. Sequencing used immunoSEQ multiplex PCR; TCRdb keeps in-frame clones, though not all of them. Among around 56,000 clones, about 90% were seen once, and the ten largest hold 13% to 15%. This sample comprised peripheral blood, obtained 28 days after the second AZD1222 dose. All receptors come from an adult who received the AZD1222 COVID-19 vaccine.

The chain recombines TRBV2 with TRBJ2-5; the match to TRBD2 covers 8 bases. Germline-derived CDR1 and CDR2 are SNHLY and FYNNEI. The CDR3 sequence is 14 residues long. The J segment lost 4 bases and the V segment lost 8 bases, leaving 9 bases of the junction unmatched. The CDR3: CASGTGTSAETQYF. In DNA form, the CDR3 reads TGTGCCAGCGGAACCGGGACTAGTGCAGAGACCCAGTACTTC. Using reference TRBV2 and TRBJ2-5 for the parts outside the CDR3, the full variable domain is EPEVTQTPSHQVTQMGQEVILRCVPISNHLYFYWYRQILGQKVEFLVSFYNNEISEKSEIFDDQFSVERPDGSNFTLKIRSTKLEDSAMYFCASGTGTSAETQYFGPGTRLLVL.

The CDR3 DNA reads TGTGCCAGTAGTATTCGGCCTGGGGAGACCCAGTACTTC. It yields the protein CASSIRPGETQYF. V gene TRBV19 combines with J gene TRBJ2-5; D is ambiguous. Looked up from germline, CDR1 is LNHDA and CDR2 is SQIVND (reference sequence). The length of the CDR3 is 13 residues. V was clipped by 3 bases and J by 5 bases, with 10 bases between them.

The rearrangement uses TRBV6-5 and TRBJ1-1; 8 bases align to TRBD1. The CDR3 consists of 13 residues. V trimming: 6 bases; J trimming: 2 bases; junction bases outside the gene matches: 2. Germline CDR1 MNHEY, CDR2 SVGAGI. The CDR3 region has the DNA TGTGCCAGCAGCGACAGGGGAAACACTGAAGCTTTCTTT. This encodes CASSDRGNTEAFF.

The rearrangement uses TRBV5-1 and TRBJ1-1; TRBD1 matches at 9 bases. J gave up 1 base and V 2 bases, and 6 bases lay outside the gene matches. The CDR3 runs 16 residues. The germline V gene has CDR1 SGHRS and CDR2 YFSETQ. CDR3 nucleotide sequence: TGCGCCAGCAGCTTAGCGCCGACAGGGGGGAACACTGAAGCTTTCTTT. Amino acid sequence: CASSLAPTGGNTEAFF.

This chain connects TRBV11-3 to TRBJ1-6; tentative D call: TRBD1 (6 bases). CDR1 and CDR2 (germline): SGHNT, YENEEA. The CDR3 length is 14 residues. V was cut by 4 bases and J by 10 bases, with 14 bases left in between. DNA of the CDR3: TGTGCCAGCAGCTCCTTACAGGGAAACTCACCCCTCCACTTT. Its protein product is CASSSLQGNSPLHF.

The chain has TRBV7-9 and TRBJ2-2; D possibly corresponds to TRBD1 (6 bases). CDR1 SEHNR and CDR2 FQNEAQ come from the germline V gene (reference sequence). The CDR3 covers 13 residues. The ends were cut back, 5 bases at V and 7 bases at J, with 11 bases in the middle. The CDR3 DNA reads as TGTGCCAGCAGCCTCGGACAGCACGGGGAGCTGTTTTTT. This gives the protein CASSLGQHGELFF. Supplemented by reference TRBV7-9 and TRBJ2-2, the full variable domain reads DTGVSQNPRHKITKRGQNVTFRCDPISEHNRLYWYRQTLGQGPEFLTYFQNEAQLEKSRLLSDRFSAERPKGSFSTLEIQRTEQGDSAMYLCASSLGQHGELFFGEGSRLTVL.

The chain links TRBV2 to TRBJ1-4; D remains ambiguous. The CDR3 has 15 residues. The V end lost 7 bases, the J end lost 5 bases, and 17 bases lay between the germline ends. In germline, CDR1 is SNHLY, CDR2 FYNNEI. The CDR3 DNA is TGTGCCAGCATCGGGAACGCGGTCCCCAATGAAAAACTGTTTTTT. It yields the protein CASIGNAVPNEKLFF.

This chain links TRBV27 with TRBJ2-7, with TRBD1 as a possible D gene (6 bases). Germline V gene sequence: CDR1 MNHEY, CDR2 SMNVEV (reference sequence). CDR3 size: 18 residues. The V gene lost 1 base and the J gene lost 2 bases, with 21 bases spanning the gap. CDR3 sequence (DNA): TGTGCCAGCAGTTTATTCGTTTTTGCAGGACAGCCGACCTACGAGCAGTACTTC. This gives the protein CASSLFVFAGQPTYEQYF.

The chain joins TRBV3-1 (or the pseudogene TRBV3-2) to TRBJ2-7; the D is unclear. V was pared by 2 bases and J by 5 bases, with 10 bases between. Per germline, CDR1 LGHDT and CDR2 YNNKEL (reference sequence). CDR3 length: 13 amino acids. The CDR3 coding sequence is TGTGCCAGCAGCCAATGGGGTGAGGACGAGCAGTACTTC. Residues: CASSQWGEDEQYF.